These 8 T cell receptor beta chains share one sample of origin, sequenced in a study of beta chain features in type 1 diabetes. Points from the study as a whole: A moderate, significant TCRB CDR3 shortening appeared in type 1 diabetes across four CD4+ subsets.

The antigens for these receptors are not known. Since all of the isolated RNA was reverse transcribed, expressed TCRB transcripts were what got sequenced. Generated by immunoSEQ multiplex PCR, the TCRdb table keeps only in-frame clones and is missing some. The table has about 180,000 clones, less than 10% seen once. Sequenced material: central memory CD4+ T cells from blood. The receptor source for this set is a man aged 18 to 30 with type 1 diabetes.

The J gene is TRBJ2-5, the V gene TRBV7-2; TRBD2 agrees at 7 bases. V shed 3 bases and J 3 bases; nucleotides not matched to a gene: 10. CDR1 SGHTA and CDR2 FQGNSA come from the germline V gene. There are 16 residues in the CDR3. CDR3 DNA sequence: TGTGCCAGCAGCTTGGATATCTGGGGGGGGGAAGAGACCCAGTACTTC. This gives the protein CASSLDIWGGEETQYF.

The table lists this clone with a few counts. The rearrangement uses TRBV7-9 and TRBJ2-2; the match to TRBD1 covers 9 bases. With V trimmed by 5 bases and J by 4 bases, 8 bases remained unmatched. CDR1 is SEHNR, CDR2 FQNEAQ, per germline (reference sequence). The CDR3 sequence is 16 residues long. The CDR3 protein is CASSERQGVSTGELFF. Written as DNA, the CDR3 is TGTGCCAGCAGCGAACGACAGGGGGTTAGCACCGGGGAGCTGTTTTTT.

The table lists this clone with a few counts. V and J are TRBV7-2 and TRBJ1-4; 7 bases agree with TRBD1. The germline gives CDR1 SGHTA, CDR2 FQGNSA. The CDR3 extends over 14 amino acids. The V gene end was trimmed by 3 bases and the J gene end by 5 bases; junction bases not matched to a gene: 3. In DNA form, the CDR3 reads TGTGCCAGCAGCTTCGGGACAGAAAATGAAAAACTGTTTTTT. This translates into CASSFGTENEKLFF.

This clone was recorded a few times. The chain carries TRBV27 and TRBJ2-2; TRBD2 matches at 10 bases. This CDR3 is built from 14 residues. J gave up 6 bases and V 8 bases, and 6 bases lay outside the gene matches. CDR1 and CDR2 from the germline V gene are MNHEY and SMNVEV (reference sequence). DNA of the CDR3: TGTGCCAGCCGGCCGGGACTAGCGCCCGGGGAGCTGTTTTTT. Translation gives CASRPGLAPGELFF.

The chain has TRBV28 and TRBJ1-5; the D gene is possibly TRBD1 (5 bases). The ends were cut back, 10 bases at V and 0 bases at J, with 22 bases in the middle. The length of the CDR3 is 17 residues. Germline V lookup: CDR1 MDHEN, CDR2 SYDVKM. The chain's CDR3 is CATADGTKGYSNQPQHF. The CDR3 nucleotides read TGTGCCACTGCCGACGGGACTAAGGGGTATAGCAATCAGCCCCAGCATTTT.

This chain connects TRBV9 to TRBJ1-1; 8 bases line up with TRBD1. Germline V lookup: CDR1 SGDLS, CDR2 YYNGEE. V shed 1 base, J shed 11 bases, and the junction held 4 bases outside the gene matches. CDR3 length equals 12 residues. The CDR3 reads CASSVSGGQAFF. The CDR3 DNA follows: TGTGCCAGCAGCGTATCAGGGGGCCAGGCTTTCTTT.

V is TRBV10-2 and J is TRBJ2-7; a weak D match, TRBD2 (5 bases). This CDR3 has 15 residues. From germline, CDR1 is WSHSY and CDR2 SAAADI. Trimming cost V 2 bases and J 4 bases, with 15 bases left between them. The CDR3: CASSETSKQLYEQYF. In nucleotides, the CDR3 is TGCGCCAGCAGTGAGACTAGTAAGCAACTTTACGAGCAGTACTTC.

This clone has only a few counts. CDR3: CASRPGLTGNYGYTF. Written as DNA, the CDR3 is TGTGCCAGCAGGCCAGGATTGACAGGAAACTATGGCTACACCTTC. The genes are TRBV27 and TRBJ1-2; weak D call: TRBD1 (6 bases). Germline lookup yields CDR1 MNHEY and CDR2 SMNVEV (reference sequence). The CDR3 contains 15 residues. V was pared by 6 bases and J by 2 bases, with 16 bases between.